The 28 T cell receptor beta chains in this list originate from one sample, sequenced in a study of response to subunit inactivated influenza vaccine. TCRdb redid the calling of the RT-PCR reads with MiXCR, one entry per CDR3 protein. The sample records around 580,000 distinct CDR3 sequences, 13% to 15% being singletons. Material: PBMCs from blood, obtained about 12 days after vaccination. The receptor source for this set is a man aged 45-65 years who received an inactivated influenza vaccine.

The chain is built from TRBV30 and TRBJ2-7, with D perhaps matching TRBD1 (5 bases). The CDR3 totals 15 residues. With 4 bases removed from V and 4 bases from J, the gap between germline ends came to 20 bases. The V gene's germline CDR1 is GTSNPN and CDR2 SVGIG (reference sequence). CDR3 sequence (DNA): TGTGCCTGGAATTGGCAGGGTAAGGGTCGGTACGAGCAGTACTTC. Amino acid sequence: CAWNWQGKGRYEQYF.

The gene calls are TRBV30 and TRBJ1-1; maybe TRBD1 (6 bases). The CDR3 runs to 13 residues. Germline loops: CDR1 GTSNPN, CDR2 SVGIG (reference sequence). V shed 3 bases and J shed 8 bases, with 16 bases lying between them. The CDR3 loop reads CAWRRDTTTEAFF. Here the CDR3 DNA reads TGTGCCTGGAGGCGGGACACCACCACAGAAGCTTTCTTT. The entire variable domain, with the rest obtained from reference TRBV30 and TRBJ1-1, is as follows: SQTIHQWPATLVQPVGSPLSLECTVEGTSNPNLYWYRQAAGRGLQLLFYSVGIGQISSEVPQNLSASRPQDRQFILSSKKLLLSDSGFYLCAWRRDTTTEAFFGQGTRLTVV.

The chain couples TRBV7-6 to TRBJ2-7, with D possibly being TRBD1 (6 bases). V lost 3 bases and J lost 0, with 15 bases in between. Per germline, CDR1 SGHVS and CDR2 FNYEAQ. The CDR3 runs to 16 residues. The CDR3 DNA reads TGTGCCAGCAGCTTTTCCCCCGGGACAAGCTCCTACGAGCAGTACTTC. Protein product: CASSFSPGTSSYEQYF.

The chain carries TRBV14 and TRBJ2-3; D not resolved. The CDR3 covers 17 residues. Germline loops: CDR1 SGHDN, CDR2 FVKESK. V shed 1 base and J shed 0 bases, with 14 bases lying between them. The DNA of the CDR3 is TGTGCCAGCAGCCAAGGACCCGTTTCCGGGAGCACAGATACGCAGTATTTT. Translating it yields CASSQGPVSGSTDTQYF.

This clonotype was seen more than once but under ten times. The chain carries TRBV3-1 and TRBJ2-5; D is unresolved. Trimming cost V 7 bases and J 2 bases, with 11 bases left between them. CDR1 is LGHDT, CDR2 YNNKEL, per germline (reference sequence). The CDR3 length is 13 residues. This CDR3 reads CASTSAGQETQYF. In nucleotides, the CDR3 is TGTGCCAGCACAAGTGCTGGGCAAGAGACCCAGTACTTC.

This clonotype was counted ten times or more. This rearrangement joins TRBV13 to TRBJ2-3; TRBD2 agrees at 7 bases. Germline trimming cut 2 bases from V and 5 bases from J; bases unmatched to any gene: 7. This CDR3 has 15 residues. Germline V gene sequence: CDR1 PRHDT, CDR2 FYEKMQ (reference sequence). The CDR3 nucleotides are TGTGCCAGCAGCTTAAGGGAGGGCTCCCGAGATACGCAGTATTTT. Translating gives CASSLREGSRDTQYF.

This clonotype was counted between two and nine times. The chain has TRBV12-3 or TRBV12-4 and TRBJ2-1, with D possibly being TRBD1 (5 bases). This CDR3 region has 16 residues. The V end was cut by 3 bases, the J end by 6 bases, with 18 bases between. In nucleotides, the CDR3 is TGTGCCAGCAGTTTCATACAGGAGAACCCTCCCAATGAGCAGTTCTTC. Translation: CASSFIQENPPNEQFF.

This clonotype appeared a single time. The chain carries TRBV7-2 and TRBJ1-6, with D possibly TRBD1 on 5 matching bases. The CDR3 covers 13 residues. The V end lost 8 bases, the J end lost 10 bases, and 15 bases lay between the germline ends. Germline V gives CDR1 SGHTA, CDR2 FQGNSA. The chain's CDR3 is CASGSQGASPLHF. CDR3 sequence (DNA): TGTGCCAGCGGGTCACAAGGGGCATCACCCCTCCACTTT. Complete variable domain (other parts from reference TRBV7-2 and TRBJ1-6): GAGVSQSPSNKVTEKGKDVELRCDPISGHTALYWYRQSLGQGLEFLIYFQGNSAPDKSGLPSDRFSAERTGGSVSTLTIQRTQQEDSAVYLCASGSQGASPLHFGNGTRLTVT.

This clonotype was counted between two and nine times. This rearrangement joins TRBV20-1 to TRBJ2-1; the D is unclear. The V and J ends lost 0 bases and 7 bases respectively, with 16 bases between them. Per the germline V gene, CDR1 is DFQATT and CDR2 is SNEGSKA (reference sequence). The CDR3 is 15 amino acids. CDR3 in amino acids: CSARDFRVSSNEQFF. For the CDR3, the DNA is TGCAGTGCTAGAGATTTTCGGGTTTCGTCGAATGAGCAGTTCTTC.

CDR3 residues: CASKPGQGAIYNEQFF. The CDR3 DNA is TGTGCCAGCAAGCCGGGACAGGGGGCTATCTACAATGAGCAGTTCTTC. This chain uses TRBV6-1 with TRBJ2-1; 12 bases map to TRBD1. The CDR3 is made up of 16 amino acids. CDR1 is MNHNS, CDR2 SASEGT, per germline. After removal of 7 bases from V and 3 bases from J, the junction contained 7 bases not matched to a gene.

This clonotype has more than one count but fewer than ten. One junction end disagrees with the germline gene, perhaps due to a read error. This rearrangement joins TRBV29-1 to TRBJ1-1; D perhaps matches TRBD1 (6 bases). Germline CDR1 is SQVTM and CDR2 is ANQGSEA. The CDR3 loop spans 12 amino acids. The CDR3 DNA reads TGCAGCGTTAGACAGGTGAACGCTGAAGCTTTCTTT. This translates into CSVRQVNAEAFF.

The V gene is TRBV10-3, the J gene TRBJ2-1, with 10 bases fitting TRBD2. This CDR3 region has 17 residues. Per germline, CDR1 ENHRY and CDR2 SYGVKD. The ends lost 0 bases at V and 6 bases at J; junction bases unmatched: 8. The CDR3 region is CAISESASGSGINEQFF. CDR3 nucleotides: TGTGCCATCAGTGAGTCAGCTAGCGGGAGTGGCATCAATGAGCAGTTCTTC.

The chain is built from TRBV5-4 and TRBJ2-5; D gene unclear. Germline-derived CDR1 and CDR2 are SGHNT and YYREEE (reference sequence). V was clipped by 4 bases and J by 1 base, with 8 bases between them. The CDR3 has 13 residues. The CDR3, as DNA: TGTGCCAGCAGCAGTTGGGCCCAAGAGACCCAGTACTTC. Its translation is CASSSWAQETQYF.

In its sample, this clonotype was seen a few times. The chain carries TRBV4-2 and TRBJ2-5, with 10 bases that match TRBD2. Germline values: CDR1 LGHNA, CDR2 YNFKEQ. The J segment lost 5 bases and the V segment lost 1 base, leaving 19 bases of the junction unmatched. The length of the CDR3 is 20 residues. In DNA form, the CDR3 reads TGTGCCAGCAGCCAAGGGGCTAGCGGGGGTATTGGGACGCTTCACGAGACCCAGTACTTC. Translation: CASSQGASGGIGTLHETQYF.

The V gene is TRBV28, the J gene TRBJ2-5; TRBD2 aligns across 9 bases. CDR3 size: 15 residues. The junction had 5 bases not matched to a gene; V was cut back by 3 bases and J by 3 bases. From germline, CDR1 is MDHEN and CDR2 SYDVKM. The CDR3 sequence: CASSLQREAEETQYF. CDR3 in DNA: TGTGCCAGCAGTTTGCAGCGGGAGGCTGAAGAGACCCAGTACTTC.

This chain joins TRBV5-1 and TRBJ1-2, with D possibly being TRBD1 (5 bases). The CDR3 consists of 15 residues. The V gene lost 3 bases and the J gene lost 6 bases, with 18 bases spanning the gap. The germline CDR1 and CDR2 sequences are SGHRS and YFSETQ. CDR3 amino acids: CASSSLEGRTNGYTF. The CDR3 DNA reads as TGCGCCAGCAGCTCCCTTGAGGGACGGACTAATGGCTACACCTTC.

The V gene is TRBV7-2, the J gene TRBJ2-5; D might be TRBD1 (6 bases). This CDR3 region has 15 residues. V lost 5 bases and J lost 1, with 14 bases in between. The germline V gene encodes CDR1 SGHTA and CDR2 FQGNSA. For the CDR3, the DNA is TGTGCCAGCAGCACCCAGCAGGGGCCCCAAGAGACCCAGTACTTC. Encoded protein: CASSTQQGPQETQYF.

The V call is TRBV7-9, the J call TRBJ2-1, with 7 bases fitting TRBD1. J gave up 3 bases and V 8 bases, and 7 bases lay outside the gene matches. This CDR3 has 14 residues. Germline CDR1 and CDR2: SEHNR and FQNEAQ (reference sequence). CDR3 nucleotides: TGTGCCAGCCATTCGGGGACAGACTACAATGAGCAGTTCTTC. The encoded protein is CASHSGTDYNEQFF.

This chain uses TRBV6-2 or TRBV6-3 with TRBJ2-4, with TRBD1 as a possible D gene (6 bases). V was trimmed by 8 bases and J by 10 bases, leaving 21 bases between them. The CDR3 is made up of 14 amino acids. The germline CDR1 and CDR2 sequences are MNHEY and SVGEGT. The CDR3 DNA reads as TGTGCCAGCCTTGGGGGAGACAGGCGCCAAATTCAGTACTTC. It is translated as CASLGGDRRQIQYF.

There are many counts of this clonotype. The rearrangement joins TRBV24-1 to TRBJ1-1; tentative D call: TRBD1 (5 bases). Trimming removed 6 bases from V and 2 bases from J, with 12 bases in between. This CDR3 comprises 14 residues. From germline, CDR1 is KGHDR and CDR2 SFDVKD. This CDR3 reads CATSRDGTNTEAFF. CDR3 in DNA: TGTGCCACCAGTAGGGACGGAACCAACACTGAAGCTTTCTTT.

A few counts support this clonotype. The CDR3 nucleotides read TGCGCCAGCAGCTTCGGGGAAGTGAACACTGAAGCTTTCTTT. Its protein is CASSFGEVNTEAFF. This chain links TRBV5-1 with TRBJ1-1; no clear D gene. Germline CDR1 is SGHRS and CDR2 is YFSETQ. The CDR3 has 14 amino acids. The germline V and J ends were trimmed by 2 bases and 0 bases, with 8 bases remaining between them.

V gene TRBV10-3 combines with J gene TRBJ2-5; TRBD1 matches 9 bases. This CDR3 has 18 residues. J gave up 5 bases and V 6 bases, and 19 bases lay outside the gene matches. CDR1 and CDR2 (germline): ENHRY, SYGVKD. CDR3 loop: CAIRGTGTAGLVGETQYF. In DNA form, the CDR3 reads TGTGCCATCAGGGGGACAGGGACCGCCGGACTAGTTGGGGAGACCCAGTACTTC.

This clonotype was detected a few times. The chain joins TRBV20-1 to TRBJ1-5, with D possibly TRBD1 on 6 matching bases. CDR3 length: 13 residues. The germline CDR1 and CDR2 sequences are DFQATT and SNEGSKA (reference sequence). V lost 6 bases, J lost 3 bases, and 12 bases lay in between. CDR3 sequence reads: CSAVTGINQPQHF. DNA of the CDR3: TGCAGTGCCGTTACAGGGATCAATCAGCCCCAGCATTTT.

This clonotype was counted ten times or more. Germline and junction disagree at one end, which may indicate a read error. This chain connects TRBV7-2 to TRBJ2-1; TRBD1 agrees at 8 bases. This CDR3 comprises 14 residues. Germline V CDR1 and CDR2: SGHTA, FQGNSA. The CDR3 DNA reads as TGTGCCAGCAGCGAAGTCCCCGAACCGGGACAGGAGTCCTTC. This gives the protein CASSEVPEPGQESF.

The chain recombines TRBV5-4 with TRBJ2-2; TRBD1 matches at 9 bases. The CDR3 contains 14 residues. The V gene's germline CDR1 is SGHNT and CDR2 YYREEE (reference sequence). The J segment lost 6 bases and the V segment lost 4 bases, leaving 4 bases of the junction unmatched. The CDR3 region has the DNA TGTGCCAGCAGCCCTGACAGGGGGGCCGGGGAGCTGTTTTTT. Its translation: CASSPDRGAGELFF.

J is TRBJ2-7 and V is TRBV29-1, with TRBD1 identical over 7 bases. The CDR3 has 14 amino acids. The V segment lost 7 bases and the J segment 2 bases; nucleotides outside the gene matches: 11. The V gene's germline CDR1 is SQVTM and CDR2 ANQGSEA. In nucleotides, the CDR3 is TGCAGCGCGCTGACAGGGCCGATCACCTACGAGCAGTACTTC. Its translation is CSALTGPITYEQYF.

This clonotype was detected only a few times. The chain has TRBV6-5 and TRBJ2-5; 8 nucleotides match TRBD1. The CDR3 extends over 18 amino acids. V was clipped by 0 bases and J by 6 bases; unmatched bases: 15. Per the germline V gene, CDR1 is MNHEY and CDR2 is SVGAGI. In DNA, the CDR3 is TGTGCCAGCAGTTACTCGATTTTCACGCAGGGGGCCCGGAAGACCCAGTACTTC. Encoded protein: CASSYSIFTQGARKTQYF.

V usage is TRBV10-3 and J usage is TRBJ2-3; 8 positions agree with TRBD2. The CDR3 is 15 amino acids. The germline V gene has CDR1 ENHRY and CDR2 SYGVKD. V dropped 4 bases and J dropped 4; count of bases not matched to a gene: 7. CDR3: CAISAGGGPPDTQYF. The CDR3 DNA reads TGTGCCATCAGTGCGGGCGGGGGGCCCCCAGATACGCAGTATTTT.